This TCR beta chain was recovered during a study of siplizumab effects on memory and regulatory T cells. Study outcomes and limitations: The alloresponse seemed to draw substantially on naive T cells, which appeared more diverse than memory cells.

Sequencing was performed with immunoSEQ multiplex PCR; in TCRdb, only in-frame clones are kept and a portion is missing. The data contain over 65,000 clones, roughly 93% of them singletons. Note on this clone: Its antigen remains unknown.

Losses at the gene ends were 3 bases for V and 9 bases for J; bases not matched to a gene: 8. This CDR3 is built from 14 residues. Germline V gene lookup returns CDR1 LNHDA and CDR2 SQIVND (reference sequence). This receptor was taken from a human donor in good health. Sample: CD8+ T cells sorted from blood. This chain uses TRBV19 with TRBJ2-1; TRBD2 matches at 7 bases. For the CDR3, the DNA is TGTGCCAGTAGTATGGGCGGGGGTCTTGGTGAGCAGTTCTTC. It encodes CASSMGGGLGEQFF.